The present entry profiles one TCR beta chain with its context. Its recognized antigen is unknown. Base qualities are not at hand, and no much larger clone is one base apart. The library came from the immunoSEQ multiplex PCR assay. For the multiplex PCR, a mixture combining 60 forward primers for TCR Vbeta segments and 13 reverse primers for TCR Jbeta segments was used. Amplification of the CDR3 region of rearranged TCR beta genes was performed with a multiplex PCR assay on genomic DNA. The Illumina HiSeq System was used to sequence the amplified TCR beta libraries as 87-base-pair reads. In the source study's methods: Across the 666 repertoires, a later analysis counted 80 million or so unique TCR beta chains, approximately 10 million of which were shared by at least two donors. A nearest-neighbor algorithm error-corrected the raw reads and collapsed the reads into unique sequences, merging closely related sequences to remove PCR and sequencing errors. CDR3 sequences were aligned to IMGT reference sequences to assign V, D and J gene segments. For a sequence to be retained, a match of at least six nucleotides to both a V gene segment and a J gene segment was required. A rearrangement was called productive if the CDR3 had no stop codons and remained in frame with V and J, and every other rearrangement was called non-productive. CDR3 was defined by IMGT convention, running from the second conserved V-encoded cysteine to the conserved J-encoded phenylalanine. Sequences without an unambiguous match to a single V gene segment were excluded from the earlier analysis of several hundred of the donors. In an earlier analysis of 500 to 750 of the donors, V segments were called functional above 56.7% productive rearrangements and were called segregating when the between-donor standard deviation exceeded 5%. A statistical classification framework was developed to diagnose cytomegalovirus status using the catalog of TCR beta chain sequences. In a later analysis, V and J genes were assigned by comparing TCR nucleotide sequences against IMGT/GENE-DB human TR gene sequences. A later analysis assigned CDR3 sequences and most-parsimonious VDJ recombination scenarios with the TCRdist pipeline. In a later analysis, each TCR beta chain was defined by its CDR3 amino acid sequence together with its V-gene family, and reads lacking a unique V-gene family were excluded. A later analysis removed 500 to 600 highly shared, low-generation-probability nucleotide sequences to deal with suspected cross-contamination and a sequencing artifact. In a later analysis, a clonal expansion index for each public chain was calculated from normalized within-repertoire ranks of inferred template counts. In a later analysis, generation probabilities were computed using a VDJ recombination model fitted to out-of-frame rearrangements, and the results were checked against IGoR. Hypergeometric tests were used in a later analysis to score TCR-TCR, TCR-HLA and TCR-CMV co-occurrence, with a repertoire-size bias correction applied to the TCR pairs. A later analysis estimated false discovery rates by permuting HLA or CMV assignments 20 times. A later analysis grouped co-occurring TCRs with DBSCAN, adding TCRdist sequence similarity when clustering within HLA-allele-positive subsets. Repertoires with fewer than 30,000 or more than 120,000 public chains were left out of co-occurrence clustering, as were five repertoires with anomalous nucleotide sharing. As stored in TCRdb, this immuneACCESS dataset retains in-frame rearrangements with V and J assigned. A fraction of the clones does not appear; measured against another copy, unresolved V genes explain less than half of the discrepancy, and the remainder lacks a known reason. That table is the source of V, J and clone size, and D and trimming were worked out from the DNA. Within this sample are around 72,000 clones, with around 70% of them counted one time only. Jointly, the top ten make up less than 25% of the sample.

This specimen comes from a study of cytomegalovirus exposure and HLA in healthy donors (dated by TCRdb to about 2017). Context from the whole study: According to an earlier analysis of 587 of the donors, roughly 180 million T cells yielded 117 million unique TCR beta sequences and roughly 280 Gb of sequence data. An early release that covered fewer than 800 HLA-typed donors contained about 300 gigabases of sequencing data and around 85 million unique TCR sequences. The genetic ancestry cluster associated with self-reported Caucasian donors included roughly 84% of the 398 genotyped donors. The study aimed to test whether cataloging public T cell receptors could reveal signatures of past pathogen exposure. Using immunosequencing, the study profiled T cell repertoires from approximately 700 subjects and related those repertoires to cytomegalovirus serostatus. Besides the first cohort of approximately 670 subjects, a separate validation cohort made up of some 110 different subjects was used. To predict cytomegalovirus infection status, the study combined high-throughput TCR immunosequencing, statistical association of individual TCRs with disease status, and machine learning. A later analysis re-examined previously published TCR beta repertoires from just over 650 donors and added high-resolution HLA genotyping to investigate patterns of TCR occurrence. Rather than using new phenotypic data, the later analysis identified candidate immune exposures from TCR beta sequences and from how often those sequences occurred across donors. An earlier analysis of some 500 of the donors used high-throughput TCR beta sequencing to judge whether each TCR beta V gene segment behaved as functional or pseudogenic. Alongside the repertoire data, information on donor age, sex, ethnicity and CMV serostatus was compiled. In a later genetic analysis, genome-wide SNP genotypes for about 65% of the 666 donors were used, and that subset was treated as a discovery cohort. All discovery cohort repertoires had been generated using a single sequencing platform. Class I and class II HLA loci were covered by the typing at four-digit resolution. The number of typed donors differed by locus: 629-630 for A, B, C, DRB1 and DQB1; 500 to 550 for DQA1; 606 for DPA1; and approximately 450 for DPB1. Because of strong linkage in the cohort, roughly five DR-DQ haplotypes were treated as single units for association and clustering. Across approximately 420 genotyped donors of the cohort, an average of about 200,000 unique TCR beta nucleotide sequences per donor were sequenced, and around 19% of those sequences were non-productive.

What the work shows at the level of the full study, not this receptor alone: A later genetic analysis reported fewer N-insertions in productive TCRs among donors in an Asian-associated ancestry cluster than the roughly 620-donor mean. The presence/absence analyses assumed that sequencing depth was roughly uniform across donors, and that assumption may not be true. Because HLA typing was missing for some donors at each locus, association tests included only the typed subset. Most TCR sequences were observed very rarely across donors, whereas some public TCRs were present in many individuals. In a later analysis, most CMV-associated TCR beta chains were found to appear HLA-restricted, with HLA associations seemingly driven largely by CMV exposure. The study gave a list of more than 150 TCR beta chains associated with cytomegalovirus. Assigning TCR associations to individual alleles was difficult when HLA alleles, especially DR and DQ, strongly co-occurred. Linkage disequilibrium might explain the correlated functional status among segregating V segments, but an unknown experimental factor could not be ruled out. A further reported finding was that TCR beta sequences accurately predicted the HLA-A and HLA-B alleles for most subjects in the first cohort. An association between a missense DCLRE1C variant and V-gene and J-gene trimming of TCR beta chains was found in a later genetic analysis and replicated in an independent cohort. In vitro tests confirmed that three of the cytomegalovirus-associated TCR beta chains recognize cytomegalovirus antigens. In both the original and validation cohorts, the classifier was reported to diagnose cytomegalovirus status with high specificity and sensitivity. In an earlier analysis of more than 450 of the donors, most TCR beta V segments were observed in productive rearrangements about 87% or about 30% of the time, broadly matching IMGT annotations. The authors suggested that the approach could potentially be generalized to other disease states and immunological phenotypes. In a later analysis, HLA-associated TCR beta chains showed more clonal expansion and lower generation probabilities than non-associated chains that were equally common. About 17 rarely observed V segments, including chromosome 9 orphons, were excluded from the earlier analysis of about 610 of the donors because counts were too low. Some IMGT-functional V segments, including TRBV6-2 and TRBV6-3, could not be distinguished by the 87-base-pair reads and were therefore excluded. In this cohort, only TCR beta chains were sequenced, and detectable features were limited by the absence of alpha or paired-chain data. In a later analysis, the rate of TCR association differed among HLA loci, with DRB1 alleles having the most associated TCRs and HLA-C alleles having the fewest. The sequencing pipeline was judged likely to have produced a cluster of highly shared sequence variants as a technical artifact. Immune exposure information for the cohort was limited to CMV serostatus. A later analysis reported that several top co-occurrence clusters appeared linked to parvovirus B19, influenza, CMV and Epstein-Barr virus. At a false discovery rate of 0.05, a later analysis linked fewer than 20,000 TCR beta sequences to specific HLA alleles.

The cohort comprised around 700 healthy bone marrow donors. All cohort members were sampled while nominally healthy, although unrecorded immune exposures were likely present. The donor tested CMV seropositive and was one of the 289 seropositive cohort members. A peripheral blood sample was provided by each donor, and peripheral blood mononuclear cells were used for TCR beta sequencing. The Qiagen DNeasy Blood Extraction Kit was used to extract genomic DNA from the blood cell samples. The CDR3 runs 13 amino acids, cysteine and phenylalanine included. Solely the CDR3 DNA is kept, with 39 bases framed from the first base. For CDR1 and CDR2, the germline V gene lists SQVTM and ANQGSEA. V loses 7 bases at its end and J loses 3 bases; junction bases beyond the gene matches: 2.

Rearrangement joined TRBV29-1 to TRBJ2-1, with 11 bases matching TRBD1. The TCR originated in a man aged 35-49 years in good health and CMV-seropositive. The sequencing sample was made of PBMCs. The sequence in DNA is TGCAGCGCCGGGACAGGGGGCTACAATGAGCAGTTCTTC. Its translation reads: CSAGTGGYNEQFF.